The T cell receptor beta chain described here comes from a study of blood T cell repertoires in COVID-19. The ends were cut back, 0 bases at V and 5 bases at J, with 12 bases in the middle. Germline V CDR1 and CDR2: MGHDK, SYGVNS. This CDR3 comprises 15 residues. Participants came from some 23 US areas, aged about 18 to 100 years. Self-reported history from a screening survey and questionnaire set each donor's cohort. As originally analysed: The assay estimated nucleated cells by amplifying reference gene primers. Libraries were prepared by immunoSEQ multiplex PCR; TCRdb keeps only in-frame clonotypes and omits some of them. V and J calls and clone size are copied from that table; D and trimming were computed from the DNA. Among 200,000 to 300,000 clones listed, about 91% were seen once.

This TCR derives from a middle-aged woman with acute COVID-19. The V call is TRBV25-1, the J call TRBJ2-3, with D maybe TRBD1 (5 bases). The sample consisted of PBMCs or T cells enriched from blood (not recorded which). Here the CDR3 reads CASSEYSRARDTQYF. DNA of the CDR3: TGTGCCAGCAGTGAATACTCCAGGGCACGAGATACGCAGTATTTT.